This T cell receptor beta chain was observed in a study of identical twins. Study-wide findings and caveats: Where out-of-frame alpha sequences were twin-shared, they showed excess low generation probability.

Germline V gene data show CDR1 as MGHRA and CDR2 as YSYEKL. J lost 7 bases, V lost 3 bases, and 8 bases had no gene match. This CDR3 has 16 amino acids. Template switching supplied a universal primer site; unique molecular identifiers were carried on the cDNA. In TCRdb, the 5' RACE reads were re-called with MiXCR into one record per CDR3 protein. The sample carries more than 1.5 million distinct CDR3 sequences, around 29% recorded once. This clonotype has only a few counts. Its target is not known. This chain uses TRBV4-1 with TRBJ2-1, with 11 bases lining up with TRBD2. This TCR came from a newborn girl in good health. Input material: cord blood. The CDR3 bases are TGCGCCAGCAGCCATAATAGCGCTAGCGGGGGGAATGAGCAGTTCTTC. Translating it yields CASSHNSASGGNEQFF.